This TCR beta chain was observed in a study of beta chain features in type 1 diabetes. Looking at the study overall: Taken together, all samples contributed 90 million to 140 million examined sorted cells. General study points: Across all four CD4+ subsets, people with type 1 diabetes showed modestly shorter TCRB CDR3s. Patients with type 1 diabetes carried fewer insertions and had more deletions at their VDJ junctions.

Sorted populations all had greater than 98% purity. The entirety of the isolated RNA underwent reverse transcription, so expressed TCRB transcripts were sequenced. The protocol was immunoSEQ multiplex PCR, while the TCRdb copy is restricted to in-frame clones and leaves out a portion. The sample contains roughly 220,000 clones, under 20% of which appear only once. This clone was seen more than once but under ten times. The antigen is undetermined. This CDR3 spans 18 amino acids. The germline gives CDR1 SGDLS, CDR2 YYNGEE. The V end lost 1 base, the J end lost 0 bases, and 16 bases lay between the germline ends.

The source of this sequence is a young man with type 1 diabetes. Sequencing was carried out using naive CD4+ T cells from blood. The chain uses TRBV9 and TRBJ2-2; the D gene is possibly TRBD2 (5 bases). In DNA form, the CDR3 reads TGTGCCAGCAGCGTAAGAGGGTCGCCCACGACGAACACCGGGGAGCTGTTTTTT. Its translation is CASSVRGSPTTNTGELFF.